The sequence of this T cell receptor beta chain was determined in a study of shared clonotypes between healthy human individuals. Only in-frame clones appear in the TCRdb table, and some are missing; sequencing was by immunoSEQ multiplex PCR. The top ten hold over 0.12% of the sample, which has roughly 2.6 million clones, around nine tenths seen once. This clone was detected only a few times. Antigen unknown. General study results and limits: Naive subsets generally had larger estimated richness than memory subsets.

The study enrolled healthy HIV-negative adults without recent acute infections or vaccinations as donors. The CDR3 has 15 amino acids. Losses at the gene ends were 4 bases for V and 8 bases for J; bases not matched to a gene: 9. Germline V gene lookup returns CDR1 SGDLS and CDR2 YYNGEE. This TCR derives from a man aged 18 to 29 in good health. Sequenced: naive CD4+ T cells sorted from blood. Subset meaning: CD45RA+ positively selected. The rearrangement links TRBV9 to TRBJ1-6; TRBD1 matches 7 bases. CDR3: CASSTSTGKDSPLHF. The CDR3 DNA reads TGTGCCAGCAGCACTTCGACAGGGAAGGATTCACCCCTCCACTTT.